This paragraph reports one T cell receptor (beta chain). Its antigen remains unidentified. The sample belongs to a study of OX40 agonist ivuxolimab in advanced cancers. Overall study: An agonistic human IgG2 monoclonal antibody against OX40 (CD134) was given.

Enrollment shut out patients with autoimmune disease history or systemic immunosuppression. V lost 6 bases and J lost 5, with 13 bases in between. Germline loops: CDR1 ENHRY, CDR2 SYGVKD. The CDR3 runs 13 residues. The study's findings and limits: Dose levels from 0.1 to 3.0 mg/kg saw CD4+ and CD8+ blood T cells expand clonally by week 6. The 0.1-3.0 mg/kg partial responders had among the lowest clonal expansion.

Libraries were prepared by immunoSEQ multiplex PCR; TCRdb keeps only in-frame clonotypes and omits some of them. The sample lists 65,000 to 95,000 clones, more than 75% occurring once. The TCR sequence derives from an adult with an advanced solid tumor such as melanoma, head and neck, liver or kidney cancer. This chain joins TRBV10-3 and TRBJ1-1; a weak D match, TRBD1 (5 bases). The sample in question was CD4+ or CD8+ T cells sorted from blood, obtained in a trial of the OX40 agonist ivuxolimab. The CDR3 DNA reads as TGTGCCATCAGGCCCCCAGGGCGGACTGAAGCTTTCTTT. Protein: CAIRPPGRTEAFF.